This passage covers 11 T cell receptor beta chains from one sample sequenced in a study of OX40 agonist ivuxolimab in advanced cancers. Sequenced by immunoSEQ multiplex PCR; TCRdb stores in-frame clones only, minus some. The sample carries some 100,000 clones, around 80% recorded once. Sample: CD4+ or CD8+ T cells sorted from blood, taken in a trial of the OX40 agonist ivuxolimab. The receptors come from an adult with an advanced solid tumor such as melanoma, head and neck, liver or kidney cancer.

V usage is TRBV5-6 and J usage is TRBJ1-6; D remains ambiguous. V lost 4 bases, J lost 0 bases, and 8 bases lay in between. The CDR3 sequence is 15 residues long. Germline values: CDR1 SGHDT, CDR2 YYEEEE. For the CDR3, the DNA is TGTGCCAGCAGCACGCAGAGCTCCTATAATTCACCCCTCCACTTT. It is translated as CASSTQSSYNSPLHF.

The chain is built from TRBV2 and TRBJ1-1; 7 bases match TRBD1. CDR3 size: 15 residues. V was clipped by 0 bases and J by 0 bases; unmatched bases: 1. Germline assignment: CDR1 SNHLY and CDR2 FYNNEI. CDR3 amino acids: CASSEAQGVNTEAFF. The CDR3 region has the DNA TGTGCCAGCAGTGAAGCCCAGGGGGTGAACACTGAAGCTTTCTTT.

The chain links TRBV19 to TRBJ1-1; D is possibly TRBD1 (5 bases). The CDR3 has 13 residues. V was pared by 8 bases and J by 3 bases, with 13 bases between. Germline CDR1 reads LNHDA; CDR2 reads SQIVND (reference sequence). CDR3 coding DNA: TGTGCCAGTGTCCCCGGGGGATACACTGAAGCTTTCTTT. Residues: CASVPGGYTEAFF.

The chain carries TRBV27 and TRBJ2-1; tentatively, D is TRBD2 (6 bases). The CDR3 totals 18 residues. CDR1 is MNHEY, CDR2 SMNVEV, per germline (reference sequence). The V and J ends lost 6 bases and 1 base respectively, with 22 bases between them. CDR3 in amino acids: CASSYSQRSGRSYNEQFF. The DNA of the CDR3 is TGTGCCAGCAGCTATTCCCAACGTTCGGGGAGGTCCTACAATGAGCAGTTCTTC.

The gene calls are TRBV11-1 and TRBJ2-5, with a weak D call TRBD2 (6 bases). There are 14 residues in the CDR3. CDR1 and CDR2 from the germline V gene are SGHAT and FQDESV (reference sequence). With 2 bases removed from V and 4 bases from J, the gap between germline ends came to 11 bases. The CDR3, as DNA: TGTGCCAGCAGCTTATGGCAGGGAGGAGAGACCCAGTACTTC. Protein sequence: CASSLWQGGETQYF.

CDR3 region: CAWSVLENEKLFF. The CDR3 DNA reads as TGTGCCTGGAGTGTACTCGAGAATGAAAAACTGTTTTTT. The chain joins TRBV30 to TRBJ1-4; the D is unclear. This CDR3 has 13 amino acids. Trimming stripped 0 bases from V and 5 bases from J, with 7 bases between. Germline V gene data show CDR1 as GTSNPN and CDR2 as SVGIG (reference sequence). Using reference TRBV30 and TRBJ1-4 for the parts outside the CDR3, the full variable domain is SQTIHQWPATLVQPVGSPLSLECTVEGTSNPNLYWYRQAAGRGLQLLFYSVGIGQISSEVPQNLSASRPQDRQFILSSKKLLLSDSGFYLCAWSVLENEKLFFGSGTQLSVL.

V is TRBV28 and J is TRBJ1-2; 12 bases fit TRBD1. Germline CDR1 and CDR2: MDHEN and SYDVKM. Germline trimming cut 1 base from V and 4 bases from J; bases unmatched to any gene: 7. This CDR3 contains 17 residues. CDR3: CASSLSLGTGGVYGYTF. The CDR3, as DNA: TGTGCCAGCAGTTTATCGCTGGGGACAGGGGGCGTCTATGGCTACACCTTC.

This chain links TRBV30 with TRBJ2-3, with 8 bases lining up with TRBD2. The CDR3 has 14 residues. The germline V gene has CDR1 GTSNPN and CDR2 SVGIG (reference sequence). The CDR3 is CALAPGLGTDTQYF. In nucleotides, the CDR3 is TGTGCTCTCGCTCCGGGACTAGGGACAGATACGCAGTATTTT.

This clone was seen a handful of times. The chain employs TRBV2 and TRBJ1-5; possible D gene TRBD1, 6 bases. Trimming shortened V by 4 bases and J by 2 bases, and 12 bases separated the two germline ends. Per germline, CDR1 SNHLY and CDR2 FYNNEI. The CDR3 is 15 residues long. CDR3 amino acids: CASSGPPGGNQPQHF. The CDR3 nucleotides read TGTGCCAGCAGTGGCCCCCCAGGGGGCAATCAGCCCCAGCATTTT.

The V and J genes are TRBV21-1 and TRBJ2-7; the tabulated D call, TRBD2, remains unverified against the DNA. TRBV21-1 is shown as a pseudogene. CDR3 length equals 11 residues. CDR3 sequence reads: CASSRPLEQYV. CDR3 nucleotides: TGTGCCAGCAGCCGGCCCCTGGAGCAGTACGTC.

CDR3 nucleotides: TGCAGCGTCGGGACAGGGGCAAACACCATATATTTT. Translation: CSVGTGANTIYF. This chain connects TRBV29-1 to TRBJ1-3; TRBD1 matches at 10 bases. V lost 6 bases to trimming and J lost 6 bases; unmatched junction nucleotides: 2. The V gene's germline CDR1 is SQVTM and CDR2 ANQGSEA. The CDR3 has 12 residues.